The sequence of this T cell receptor (beta chain) was determined in a study of T cells in Graves' hyperthyroidism and ophthalmopathy. The CDR3 has 16 residues. Germline-derived CDR1 and CDR2 are SNHLY and FYNNEI. Trimming took 7 bases from V and 1 from J; bases not matched to a gene: 6. Template material for amplifying TCR beta CDR3 regions consisted of RNA transcripts. The HTBI set primed first-round TCR CDR3 RT-PCR. TCRdb reprocessed the multiplex PCR reads via MiXCR and lists one record per CDR3 protein. This table has around 600,000 distinct CDR3 sequences, about 14% appearing once. Study outcomes and limitations: Most thyroid clonotypes with frequency above 0.001 were detected in blood.

Exclusions: uncontrolled infection, other autoimmune disease, pregnancy, lactation. The table lists this clonotype with many counts. The antigen remains undetermined. The sequenced sample consisted of blood. The gene calls are TRBV2 and TRBJ2-7, with 14 bases identical to TRBD2. The sequence was obtained from a woman in her forties or fifties with Graves' ophthalmopathy. The CDR3 here is CASKGTSGRESYEQYF. The CDR3 nucleotides read TGTGCCAGCAAAGGGACTAGCGGGAGAGAGTCCTACGAGCAGTACTTC.